One sample yielded the 27 T cell receptor beta chains listed below, sequenced in a study of multiple sclerosis patients with progressive multifocal leukoencephalopathy. The data were produced by immunoSEQ multiplex PCR, yet TCRdb's version contains in-frame clones alone and is incomplete. Here the sample spans more than 30,000 clones, roughly 87% being singletons. The time point denotes: time of PML onset. The source was PBMCs, collected from a patient treated with natalizumab. These receptors all come from a woman in her thirties or forties with progressive multifocal leukoencephalopathy.

The chain joins TRBV28 to TRBJ1-5, with TRBD1 matching 7 bases. The germline CDR1 and CDR2 sequences are MDHEN and SYDVKM. This CDR3 has 16 residues. Trimming at V came to 7 bases and at J to 3 bases, leaving 12 bases not matched to a gene. The CDR3 DNA sequence: TGTGCCAGCATCCGACTGGGACAGATCTACAATCAGCCCCAGCATTTT. Its protein product is CASIRLGQIYNQPQHF. The whole variable domain, remainder taken from reference TRBV28 and TRBJ1-5, is DVKVTQSSRYLVKRTGEKVFLECVQDMDHENMFWYRQDPGLGLRLIYFSYDVKMKEKGDIPEGYSVSREKKERFSLILESASTNQTSMYLCASIRLGQIYNQPQHFGDGTRLSIL.

The genes are TRBV4-1 and TRBJ2-5; possibly TRBD2 for D (5 bases). The V end lost 2 bases, the J end lost 5 bases, and 18 bases lay between the germline ends. The CDR3 is made up of 16 amino acids. Germline V gene sequence: CDR1 MGHRA, CDR2 YSYEKL. CDR3 nucleotides: TGCGCCAGCAGCCAATCGGGCGGGCAAGAGAGGGAGACCCAGTACTTC. It encodes CASSQSGGQERETQYF.

The CDR3 DNA is TGTGCCAGCAGTTCGTTCCCGACAGGCCTCGATCAGCCCCAGCATTTT. It specifies CASSSFPTGLDQPQHF. V usage is TRBV28 and J usage is TRBJ1-5; tentatively, D is TRBD1 (6 bases). V dropped 4 bases and J dropped 5 bases, with 18 bases sitting between them. This CDR3 is 16 amino acids long. The germline V gene has CDR1 MDHEN and CDR2 SYDVKM.

This chain connects TRBV7-2 to TRBJ2-4, with 9 bases aligning to TRBD1. J was trimmed by 8 bases and V by 5 bases; bases with no gene match: 10. Germline-derived CDR1 and CDR2 are SGHTA and FQGNSA. CDR3 length: 15 residues. The CDR3: CASSPQSGQGHIQYF. The DNA of the CDR3 is TGTGCCAGCAGCCCCCAGTCGGGACAGGGCCACATTCAGTACTTC.

The V gene is TRBV29-1, the J gene TRBJ1-4; D is unclear. Germline-derived CDR1 and CDR2 are SQVTM and ANQGSEA. The CDR3 is 14 amino acids. Trimming left V 7 bases short and J 8 bases short, with 20 bases between. The CDR3 sequence: CSAGPDAFGEKLFF. CDR3 DNA: TGCAGCGCCGGACCTGACGCCTTTGGGGAAAAACTGTTTTTT.

The genes are TRBV4-3 and TRBJ2-7; 7 nucleotides line up with TRBD1. Per germline, CDR1 LGHNA and CDR2 YSLEER. Unmatched junction bases numbered 2, after V lost 0 bases and J lost 0 bases. The CDR3 covers 15 residues. CDR3 bases: TGCGCCAGCAGCCAAGAAAGGACAGGCTCCTACGAGCAGTACTTC. This translates into CASSQERTGSYEQYF.

The chain recombines TRBV10-1 with TRBJ2-3; D not resolved. The germline V and J ends were trimmed by 0 bases and 2 bases, with 6 bases remaining between them. The germline CDR1 and CDR2 sequences are WNHNN and SYGVQD (reference sequence). CDR3 length: 14 residues. The CDR3 spells CASSESQYTDTQYF. In DNA, the CDR3 is TGCGCCAGCAGTGAGTCCCAGTACACAGATACGCAGTATTTT.

The chain joins TRBV2 to TRBJ1-4; possibly TRBD1 for D (6 bases). The ends were cut back, 4 bases at V and 5 bases at J, with 11 bases in the middle. Germline CDR1 is SNHLY and CDR2 is FYNNEI. The CDR3 contains 14 residues. CDR3 DNA sequence: TGTGCCAGCAGTGGGACAGACCAAAATGAAAAACTGTTTTTT. It translates to CASSGTDQNEKLFF. Combining the CDR3 with reference TRBV2 and TRBJ1-4 gives the whole variable domain EPEVTQTPSHQVTQMGQEVILRCVPISNHLYFYWYRQILGQKVEFLVSFYNNEISEKSEIFDDQFSVERPDGSNFTLKIRSTKLEDSAMYFCASSGTDQNEKLFFGSGTQLSVL.

The chain couples TRBV11-3 to TRBJ2-7, with 8 bases aligning to TRBD2. Germline values: CDR1 SGHNT, CDR2 YENEEA. This CDR3 is 15 amino acids long. The ends lost 5 bases at V and 2 bases at J; junction bases unmatched: 8. CDR3 sequence (DNA): TGTGCCAGCAGCACCGAACTAGCGGTTACCTACGAGCAGTACTTC. Its protein product is CASSTELAVTYEQYF.

The chain recombines TRBV23-1 with TRBJ2-5; 7 bases match TRBD1. TRBV23-1 is flagged as an ORF with uncertain function. V was pared by 2 bases and J by 14 bases, with 14 bases of the junction left unmatched. The CDR3 spans 14 residues. The CDR3 DNA reads as TGCGCCAGCAGTCAAACCGACAGGGAGAGTGGCAGTTACTTC. It translates to CASSQTDRESGSYF.

The gene calls are TRBV18 and TRBJ2-3; D not resolved. The length of the CDR3 is 11 residues. V shed 3 bases and J shed 4 bases, with 2 bases lying between them. CDR1 and CDR2 (germline): KGHSH, LQKENI. The CDR3 here is CASSPADTQYF. The CDR3 nucleotides read TGTGCCAGCTCACCGGCAGATACGCAGTATTTT.

The chain uses TRBV6-1 and TRBJ1-1; 10 bases line up with TRBD1. CDR3 size: 15 residues. CDR1 MNHNS and CDR2 SASEGT come from the germline V gene. Unmatched junction bases numbered 7, after V lost 4 bases and J lost 5 bases. This CDR3 is CASSADRGLGTEAFF. CDR3 nucleotides: TGTGCCAGCAGTGCAGACAGGGGGCTGGGGACTGAAGCTTTCTTT.

The DNA of the CDR3 is TGTGCCAGCAGTTACTCGCAGAACACTGAAGCTTTCTTT. Protein: CASSYSQNTEAFF. The gene calls are TRBV6-6 and TRBJ1-1; no clear D. The CDR3 length is 13 residues. Between the trimmed V and J ends, which lost 0 bases and 1 base, there was a span of 3 bases. CDR1 is MNHNY, CDR2 SVGAGI, per germline (reference sequence).

J is TRBJ2-3 and V is TRBV28; 8 nucleotides match TRBD2. V gave up 2 bases and J gave up 8 bases; unmatched junction bases: 15. The CDR3 sequence is 17 residues long. CDR1 and CDR2 (germline): MDHEN, SYDVKM. In nucleotides, the CDR3 is TGTGCCAGCAGTTTAGAGGGTAGCGGGGACGTGGGGGCTACGCAGTATTTT. This gives the protein CASSLEGSGDVGATQYF. Full variable domain (remainder filled in from reference TRBV28 and TRBJ2-3): DVKVTQSSRYLVKRTGEKVFLECVQDMDHENMFWYRQDPGLGLRLIYFSYDVKMKEKGDIPEGYSVSREKKERFSLILESASTNQTSMYLCASSLEGSGDVGATQYFGPGTRLTVL.

This clone showed up just a few times. V gene TRBV6-1 combines with J gene TRBJ1-2; no clear D gene. The V gene lost 1 base and the J gene lost 4 bases, with 7 bases spanning the gap. CDR3 length: 13 residues. In germline, CDR1 is MNHNS, CDR2 SASEGT. The CDR3 DNA is TGTGCCAGCAGTGAAGGGCAGATCTATGGCTACACCTTC. It translates to CASSEGQIYGYTF.

The chain links TRBV7-2 to TRBJ1-1, with 9 positions matching TRBD1. CDR3 length: 14 residues. The germline CDR1 and CDR2 sequences are SGHTA and FQGNSA. The junction had 5 bases not matched to a gene; V was cut back by 4 bases and J by 5 bases. The CDR3 loop reads CASSSTGGITEAFF. In DNA, the CDR3 is TGTGCCAGCAGCTCGACAGGGGGGATTACTGAAGCTTTCTTT.

V gene TRBV18 combines with J gene TRBJ2-7; 12 nucleotides match TRBD2. CDR3 size: 16 residues. CDR1 and CDR2 from the germline V gene are KGHSH and LQKENI. The V segment lost 0 bases and the J segment 7 bases; nucleotides outside the gene matches: 7. This CDR3 reads CASSPPGLAGLWEQYF. The CDR3 DNA is TGTGCCAGCTCACCACCGGGACTAGCGGGTCTTTGGGAGCAGTACTTC. The entire variable domain, with the rest obtained from reference TRBV18 and TRBJ2-7, is as follows: NAGVMQNPRHLVRRRGQEARLRCSPMKGHSHVYWYRQLPEEGLKFMVYLQKENIIDESGMPKERFSAEFPKEGPSILRIQQVVRGDSAAYFCASSPPGLAGLWEQYFGPGTRLTVT.

This sequence joins TRBV4-1 and TRBJ1-4; possible D gene TRBD1, 5 bases. The CDR3 has 16 residues. Trimming took off 0 bases at V and 3 bases at J, with 11 bases between the two ends. The germline CDR1 and CDR2 sequences are MGHRA and YSYEKL. In nucleotides, the CDR3 is TGCGCCAGCAGCCAAGATCCGCAGGGAGCTAATGAAAAACTGTTTTTT. Protein sequence: CASSQDPQGANEKLFF.

The chain has TRBV7-2 and TRBJ2-7; tentatively, D is TRBD1 (6 bases). This CDR3 contains 12 residues. CDR1 and CDR2 (germline): SGHTA, FQGNSA. V was trimmed by 5 bases and J by 7 bases, leaving 12 bases between them. Here the CDR3 reads CASSLQGKEQYF. The CDR3 region has the DNA TGTGCCAGCAGCCTACAGGGTAAGGAGCAGTACTTC.

V and J are TRBV15 and TRBJ2-7, with D hard to call. Trimming took off 3 bases at V and 4 bases at J, with 13 bases between the two ends. Germline V gives CDR1 LNHNV, CDR2 YYDKDF (reference sequence). The CDR3 covers 14 residues. Written as DNA, the CDR3 is TGTGCCACCAGCAGTCTCGACAACCTTTACGAGCAGTACTTC. It codes for CATSSLDNLYEQYF.

The genes are TRBV7-8 and TRBJ2-3, with TRBD2 matching 11 bases. CDR1 is SGHVS and CDR2 is FQNEAQ in the germline V gene. With 2 bases clipped from V and 0 bases from J, the junction kept 4 bases outside the gene matches. The CDR3 is 17 residues long. This CDR3 is CASSLTSGGRSTDTQYF. The CDR3, as DNA: TGTGCCAGCAGCTTAACTAGCGGGGGTCGTAGCACAGATACGCAGTATTTT.

The CDR3 is CASSLASGTREQFF. As DNA, the CDR3 is TGTGCCAGCAGCTTAGCTAGTGGGACACGGGAGCAGTTCTTC. This chain connects TRBV7-2 to TRBJ2-1, with D possibly matching TRBD1 (6 bases). The CDR3 length is 14 residues. Trimming cost V 0 bases and J 10 bases, with 13 bases left between them. Germline values: CDR1 SGHTA, CDR2 FQGNSA.

Of note for this clone: Because the CDR3 is missing its conserved closing phenylalanine or tryptophan, this is likely a read error. V and J are TRBV18 and TRBJ2-7, with 11 positions matching TRBD1. This CDR3 has 15 residues. V lost 3 bases to trimming and J lost 7 bases; unmatched junction nucleotides: 8. The germline V gene encodes CDR1 KGHSH and CDR2 LQKENI. CDR3: CASSPGGQGAMEQYL. DNA for the CDR3: TGTGCCAGCTCACCGGGTGGACAGGGGGCTATGGAGCAGTACCTC.

The chain carries TRBV29-1 and TRBJ2-7; D uncertain. With 2 bases removed from V and 4 bases from J, the gap between germline ends came to 6 bases. The CDR3 length is 11 residues. Germline CDR1 and CDR2: SQVTM and ANQGSEA. The CDR3 DNA sequence: TGCAGCGTTGAATTGGGTTACGAGCAGTACTTC. This codes for CSVELGYEQYF.

This chain uses TRBV7-2 with TRBJ1-5, with a possible D match to TRBD1 (5 bases). The V and J ends lost 1 base and 9 bases respectively, with 10 bases between them. The CDR3 totals 13 residues. CDR1 SGHTA and CDR2 FQGNSA come from the germline V gene. CDR3 sequence reads: CASSLDGAGPQHF. CDR3 nucleotide sequence: TGTGCCAGCAGCTTAGACGGGGCCGGGCCCCAGCATTTT. Together with reference TRBV7-2 and TRBJ1-5, the CDR3 gives the full variable domain: GAGVSQSPSNKVTEKGKDVELRCDPISGHTALYWYRQSLGQGLEFLIYFQGNSAPDKSGLPSDRFSAERTGGSVSTLTIQRTQQEDSAVYLCASSLDGAGPQHFGDGTRLSIL.

This chain joins TRBV14 and TRBJ2-7; 13 nucleotides line up with TRBD2. The CDR3 is 17 residues long. Germline V lookup: CDR1 SGHDN, CDR2 FVKESK. With V trimmed by 0 bases and J by 2 bases, 4 bases remained unmatched. For the CDR3, the DNA is TGTGCCAGCAGCCAAGATCGACTAGCGGGAGGAACCTACGAGCAGTACTTC. Translation: CASSQDRLAGGTYEQYF.

For this clone: Other DNA sequences within the sample encode an identical CDR3. The gene calls are TRBV28 and TRBJ2-7, with 9 positions matching TRBD1. Unmatched junction bases numbered 3, after V lost 6 bases and J lost 3 bases. Looked up from germline, CDR1 is MDHEN and CDR2 is SYDVKM. The CDR3 spans 13 residues. CDR3 in amino acids: CASRQTGGYEQYF. Written as DNA, the CDR3 is TGTGCCAGCAGGCAGACAGGGGGCTACGAGCAGTACTTC. Using reference TRBV28 and TRBJ2-7 for the parts outside the CDR3, the full variable domain is DVKVTQSSRYLVKRTGEKVFLECVQDMDHENMFWYRQDPGLGLRLIYFSYDVKMKEKGDIPEGYSVSREKKERFSLILESASTNQTSMYLCASRQTGGYEQYFGPGTRLTVT.